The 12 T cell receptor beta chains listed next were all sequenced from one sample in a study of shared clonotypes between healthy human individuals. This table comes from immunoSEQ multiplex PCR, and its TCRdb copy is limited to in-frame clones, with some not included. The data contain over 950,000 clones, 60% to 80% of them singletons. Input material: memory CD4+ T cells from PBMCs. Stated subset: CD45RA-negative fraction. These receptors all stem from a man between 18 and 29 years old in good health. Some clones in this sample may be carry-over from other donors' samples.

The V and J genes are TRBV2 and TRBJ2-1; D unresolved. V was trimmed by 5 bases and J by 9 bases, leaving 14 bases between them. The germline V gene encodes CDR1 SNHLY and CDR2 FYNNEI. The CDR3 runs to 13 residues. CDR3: CASSPIERSEQFF. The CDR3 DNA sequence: TGTGCCAGCAGTCCGATAGAGAGGTCTGAGCAGTTCTTC.

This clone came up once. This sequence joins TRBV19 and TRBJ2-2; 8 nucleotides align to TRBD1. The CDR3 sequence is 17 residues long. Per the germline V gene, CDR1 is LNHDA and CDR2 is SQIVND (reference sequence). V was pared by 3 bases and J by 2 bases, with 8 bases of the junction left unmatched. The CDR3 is CASSIFRTGHNTGELFF. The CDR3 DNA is TGTGCCAGTAGTATTTTCAGGACAGGGCATAACACCGGGGAGCTGTTTTTT.

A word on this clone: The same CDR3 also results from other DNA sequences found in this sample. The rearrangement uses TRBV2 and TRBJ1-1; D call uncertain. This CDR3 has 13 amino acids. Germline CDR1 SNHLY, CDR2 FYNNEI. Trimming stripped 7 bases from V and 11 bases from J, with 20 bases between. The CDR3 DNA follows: TGTGCCAGCACCGATAGTCCAGGCCCTTTGGCTTTCTTT. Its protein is CASTDSPGPLAFF. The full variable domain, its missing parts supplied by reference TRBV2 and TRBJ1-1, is EPEVTQTPSHQVTQMGQEVILRCVPISNHLYFYWYRQILGQKVEFLVSFYNNEISEKSEIFDDQFSVERPDGSNFTLKIRSTKLEDSAMYFCASTDSPGPLAFFGQGTRLTVV.

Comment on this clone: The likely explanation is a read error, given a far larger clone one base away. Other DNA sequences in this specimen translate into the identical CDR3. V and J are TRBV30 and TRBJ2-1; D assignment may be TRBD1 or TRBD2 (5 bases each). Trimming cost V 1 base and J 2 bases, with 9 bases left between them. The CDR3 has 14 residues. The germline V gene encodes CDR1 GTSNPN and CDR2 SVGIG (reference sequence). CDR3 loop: CAWSGGIPYNEQFF. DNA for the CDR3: TGTGCCTGGAGTGGGGGGATCCCCTACAATGAGCAGTTCTTC. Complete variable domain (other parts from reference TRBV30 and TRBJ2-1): SQTIHQWPATLVQPVGSPLSLECTVEGTSNPNLYWYRQAAGRGLQLLFYSVGIGQISSEVPQNLSASRPQDRQFILSSKKLLLSDSGFYLCAWSGGIPYNEQFFGPGTRLTVL.

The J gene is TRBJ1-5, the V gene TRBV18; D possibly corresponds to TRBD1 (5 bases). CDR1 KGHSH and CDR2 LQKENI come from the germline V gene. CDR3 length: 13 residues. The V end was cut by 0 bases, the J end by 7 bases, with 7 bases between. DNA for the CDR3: TGTGCCAGCTCACCACCTTCAGGGCAGCCCCAGCATTTT. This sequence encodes CASSPPSGQPQHF. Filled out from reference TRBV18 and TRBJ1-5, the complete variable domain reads NAGVMQNPRHLVRRRGQEARLRCSPMKGHSHVYWYRQLPEEGLKFMVYLQKENIIDESGMPKERFSAEFPKEGPSILRIQQVVRGDSAAYFCASSPPSGQPQHFGDGTRLSIL.

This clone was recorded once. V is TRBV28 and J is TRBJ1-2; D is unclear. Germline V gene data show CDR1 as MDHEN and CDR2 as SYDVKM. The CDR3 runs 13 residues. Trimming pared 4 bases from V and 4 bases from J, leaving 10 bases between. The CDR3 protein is CASSYRPGYGYTF. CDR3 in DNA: TGTGCCAGCAGTTACCGCCCAGGCTATGGCTACACCTTC.

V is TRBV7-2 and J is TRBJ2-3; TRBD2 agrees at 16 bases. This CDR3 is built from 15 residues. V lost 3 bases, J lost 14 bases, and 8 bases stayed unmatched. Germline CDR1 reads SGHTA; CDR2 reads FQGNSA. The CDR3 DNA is TGTGCCAGCAGCTTGGGGGGACTAGCGGGAGGGCCCCCGTATTTT. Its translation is CASSLGGLAGGPPYF.

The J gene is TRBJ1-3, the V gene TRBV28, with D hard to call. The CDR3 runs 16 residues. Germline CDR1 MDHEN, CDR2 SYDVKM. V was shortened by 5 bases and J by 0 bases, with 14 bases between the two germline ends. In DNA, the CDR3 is TGTGCCAGCAGTGAGGTAGCCAGACTCTCTGGAAACACCATATATTTT. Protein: CASSEVARLSGNTIYF.

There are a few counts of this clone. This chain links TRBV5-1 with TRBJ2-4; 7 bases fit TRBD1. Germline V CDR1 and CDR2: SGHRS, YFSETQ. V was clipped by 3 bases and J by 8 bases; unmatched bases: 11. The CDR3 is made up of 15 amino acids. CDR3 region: CASSSGGQARDIQYF. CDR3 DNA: TGCGCCAGCAGCTCCGGAGGACAGGCCAGGGACATTCAGTACTTC.

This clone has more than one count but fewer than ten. The CDR3 is CASSLSPRRTAFYEQYF. The CDR3 nucleotides are TGTGCCAGCAGCTTGTCTCCACGCCGGACGGCATTCTACGAGCAGTACTTC. This sequence joins TRBV7-2 and TRBJ2-7, with unresolved D. Trimming cost V 3 bases and J 3 bases, with 21 bases left between them. Germline V gene lookup returns CDR1 SGHTA and CDR2 FQGNSA. This CDR3 region has 17 residues. Full variable domain (rest looked up from reference TRBV7-2 and TRBJ2-7): GAGVSQSPSNKVTEKGKDVELRCDPISGHTALYWYRQSLGQGLEFLIYFQGNSAPDKSGLPSDRFSAERTGGSVSTLTIQRTQQEDSAVYLCASSLSPRRTAFYEQYFGPGTRLTVT.

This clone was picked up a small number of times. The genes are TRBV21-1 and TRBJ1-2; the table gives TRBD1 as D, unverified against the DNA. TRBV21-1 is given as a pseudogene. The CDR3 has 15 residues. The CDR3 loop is CASSKEVRGNYGYTF. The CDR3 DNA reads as TGTGCCAGCAGCAAAGAAGTCAGGGGAAACTATGGCTACACCTTC.

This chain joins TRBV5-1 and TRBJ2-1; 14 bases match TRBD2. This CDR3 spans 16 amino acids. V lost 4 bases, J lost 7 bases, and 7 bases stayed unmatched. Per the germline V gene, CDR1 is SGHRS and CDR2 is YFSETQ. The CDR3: CASSVRGLAGGNEQFF. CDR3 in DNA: TGCGCCAGCAGCGTCAGAGGACTAGCGGGAGGTAATGAGCAGTTCTTC.